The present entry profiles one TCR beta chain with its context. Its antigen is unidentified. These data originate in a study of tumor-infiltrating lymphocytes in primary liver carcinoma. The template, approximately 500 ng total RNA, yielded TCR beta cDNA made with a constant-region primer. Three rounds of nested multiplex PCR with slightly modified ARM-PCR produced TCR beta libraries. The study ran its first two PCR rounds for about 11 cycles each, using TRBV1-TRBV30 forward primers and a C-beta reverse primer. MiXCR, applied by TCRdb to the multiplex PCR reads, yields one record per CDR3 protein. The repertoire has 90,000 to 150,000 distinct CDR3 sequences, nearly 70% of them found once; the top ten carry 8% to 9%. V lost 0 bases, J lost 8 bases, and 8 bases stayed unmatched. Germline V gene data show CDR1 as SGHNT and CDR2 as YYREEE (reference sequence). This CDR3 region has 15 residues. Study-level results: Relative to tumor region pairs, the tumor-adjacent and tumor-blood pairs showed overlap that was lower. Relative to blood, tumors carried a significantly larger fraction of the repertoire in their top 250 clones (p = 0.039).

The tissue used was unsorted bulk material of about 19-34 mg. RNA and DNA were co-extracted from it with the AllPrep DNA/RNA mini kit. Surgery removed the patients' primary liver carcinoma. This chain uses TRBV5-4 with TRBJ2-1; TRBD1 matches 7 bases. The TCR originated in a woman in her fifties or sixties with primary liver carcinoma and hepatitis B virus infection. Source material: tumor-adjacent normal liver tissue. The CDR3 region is CASSLEGANWDEQFF. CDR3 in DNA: TGTGCCAGCAGCTTGGAGGGGGCTAACTGGGATGAGCAGTTCTTC. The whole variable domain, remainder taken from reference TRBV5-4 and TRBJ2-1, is ETGVTQSPTHLIKTRGQQVTLRCSSQSGHNTVSWYQQALGQGPQFIFQYYREEENGRGNFPPRFSGLQFPNYSSELNVNALELDDSALYLCASSLEGANWDEQFFGPGTRLTVL.